The clone carrying this TCR beta chain was seen at least ten times. Total RNA (roughly 550 ng) served as template for TCR beta cDNA synthesis primed by a constant-region primer. Library construction for TCR beta comprised three nested multiplex PCR rounds performed with slightly modified ARM-PCR. The two initial PCR rounds, nine to eleven cycles each, used TRBV1-TRBV30 forward and C-beta reverse primers. MiXCR, applied by TCRdb to the multiplex PCR reads, yields one record per CDR3 protein. The table records just over 20,000 distinct CDR3 sequences, 79% of them present only once. V shed 3 bases and J shed 1 base, with 7 bases lying between them. Germline V gene lookup returns CDR1 SGHTA and CDR2 FQGNSA. This CDR3 is 13 amino acids long. The sample is drawn from a study of tumor-infiltrating lymphocytes in primary liver carcinoma. From unsorted bulk tissue weighing roughly 17-32 mg, DNA and RNA were co-extracted.

Material for sequencing was liver tumor tissue from sampling region 4. As to subset: tumor region T4, right-lateral pole. The TCR comes from a young woman with primary liver carcinoma and hepatitis B virus infection. The chain employs TRBV7-2 and TRBJ2-7; TRBD2 might be the D (6 bases). The CDR3 region has the DNA TGTGCCAGCAGCTTGACTAGTTCCTACGAGCAGTACTTC. This encodes CASSLTSSYEQYF.